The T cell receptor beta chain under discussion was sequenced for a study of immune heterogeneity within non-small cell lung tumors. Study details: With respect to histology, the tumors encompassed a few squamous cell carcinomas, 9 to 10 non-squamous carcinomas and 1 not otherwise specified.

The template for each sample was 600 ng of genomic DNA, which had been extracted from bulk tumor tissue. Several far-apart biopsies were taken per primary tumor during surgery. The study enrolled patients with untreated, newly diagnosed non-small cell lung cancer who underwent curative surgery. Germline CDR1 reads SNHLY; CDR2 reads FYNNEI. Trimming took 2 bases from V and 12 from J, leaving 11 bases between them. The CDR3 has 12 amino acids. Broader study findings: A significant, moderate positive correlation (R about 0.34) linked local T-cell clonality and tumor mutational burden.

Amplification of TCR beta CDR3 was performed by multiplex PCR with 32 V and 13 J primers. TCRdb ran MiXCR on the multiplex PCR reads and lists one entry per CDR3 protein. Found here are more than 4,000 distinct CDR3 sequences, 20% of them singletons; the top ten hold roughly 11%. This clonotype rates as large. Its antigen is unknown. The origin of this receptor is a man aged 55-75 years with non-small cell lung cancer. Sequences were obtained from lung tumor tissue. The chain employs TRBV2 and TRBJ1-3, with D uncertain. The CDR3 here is CASSESRSNIYF. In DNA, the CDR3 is TGTGCCAGCAGTGAATCCCGGAGTAACATATATTTT.